This T cell receptor beta chain originates from a study of cytomegalovirus exposure and HLA in healthy donors. Study overall: In an earlier analysis, 117 million unique TCR beta sequences were found from about 179 million T cells.

Germline CDR1 and CDR2: SGHRS and YFSETQ. With 4 bases removed from V and 2 bases from J, the gap between germline ends came to 15 bases. The CDR3 totals 16 residues. The PCR ran on 60 Vbeta and 13 Jbeta primers. Only in-frame clones appear in the TCRdb table, and some are missing; sequencing was by immunoSEQ multiplex PCR. The sample contains 120,000 to 150,000 clones, around 86% of which appear only once. As for this clone: Its specificity is unknown.

Notes on the study in general: When analyzed later, the rates of TCR association showed variation by HLA locus, with DRB1 the most and HLA-C the fewest. A prior analysis recorded that most TCR beta V segments were productive about 87% or about 30% of the time.

The rearrangement uses TRBV5-1 and TRBJ2-2, with D maybe TRBD2 (6 bases). The clonotype comes from a woman aged 25 to 39 in good health and CMV-seronegative. The specimen was PBMCs. CDR3 residues: CASSPNPGLNTGELFF. CDR3 DNA sequence: TGCGCCAGCAGCCCCAATCCGGGACTTAACACCGGGGAGCTGTTTTTT.